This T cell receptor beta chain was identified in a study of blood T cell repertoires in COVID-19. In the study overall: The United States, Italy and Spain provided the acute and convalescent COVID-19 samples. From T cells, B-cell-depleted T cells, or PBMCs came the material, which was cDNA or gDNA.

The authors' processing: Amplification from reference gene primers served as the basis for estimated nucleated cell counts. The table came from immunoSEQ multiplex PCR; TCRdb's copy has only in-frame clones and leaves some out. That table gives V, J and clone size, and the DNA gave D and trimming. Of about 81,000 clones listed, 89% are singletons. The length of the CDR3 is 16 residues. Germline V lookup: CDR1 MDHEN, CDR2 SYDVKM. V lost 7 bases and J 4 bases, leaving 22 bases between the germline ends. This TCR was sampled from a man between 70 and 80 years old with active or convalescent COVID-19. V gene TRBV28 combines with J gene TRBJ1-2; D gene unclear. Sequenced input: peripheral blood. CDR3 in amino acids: CASMLGGHSFGYGYTF. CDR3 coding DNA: TGTGCCAGCATGCTCGGAGGCCATAGCTTTGGCTATGGCTACACCTTC.